This TCR beta chain was recovered during a study of T cell changes during pregnancy in multiple sclerosis. CDR1 is SGHNT, CDR2 YYREEE, per germline (reference sequence). The CDR3 loop spans 15 amino acids. The ends lost 3 bases at V and 0 bases at J; junction bases unmatched: 2. TCRdb's table, derived via immunoSEQ multiplex PCR, lists solely in-frame clones and lacks some. In the table there are tens of thousands of clones, 88% of which are singletons. V is TRBV5-4 and J is TRBJ2-1, with 8 nucleotides matching TRBD2. This sequence originates from a female donor with multiple sclerosis, enrolled in a pregnancy study. The material was CD4+ T cells from peripheral blood mononuclear cells, obtained in the second trimester of pregnancy. Written as DNA, the CDR3 is TGTGCCAGCAGCTCACTAGCGGCCTCCTACAATGAGCAGTTCTTC. Its protein product is CASSSLAASYNEQFF. Full variable domain (outside the CDR3, taken from reference TRBV5-4 and TRBJ2-1): ETGVTQSPTHLIKTRGQQVTLRCSSQSGHNTVSWYQQALGQGPQFIFQYYREEENGRGNFPPRFSGLQFPNYSSELNVNALELDDSALYLCASSSLAASYNEQFFGPGTRLTVL.